This TCR beta chain was recovered during a study of cytomegalovirus exposure and HLA in healthy donors. The overall study: Samples from HLA-typed donors yielded about 85 million unique TCRs in an early data release. Study-wide points: Some highly shared sequence variants likely arose as a pipeline artifact. Many donors shared some public TCRs, even though most TCR sequences were rare. Analyzed later, association rates of TCRs varied across HLA loci, with DRB1 most and HLA-C fewest.

Of note for this clone: Its antigen remains unknown.

The PCR had 60 Vbeta and 13 Jbeta primers. Profiling relied on immunoSEQ multiplex PCR, and the TCRdb table lists in-frame clones only, not all of them. The sample contains under 200,000 clones, approximately 80% of which appear only once. In germline, CDR1 is SGHTA, CDR2 FQGNSA. There are 13 residues in the CDR3. V was shortened by 5 bases and J by 8 bases, with 15 bases between the two germline ends. V usage is TRBV7-2 and J usage is TRBJ1-2; D is unresolved. The TCR comes from a woman in her thirties or forties in good health and CMV-seropositive. Sequencing was done on a sample of PBMCs. CDR3 coding DNA: TGTGCCAGCAGCCAGTACCAGTCTCAGGGCTACACCTTC. It encodes CASSQYQSQGYTF.